The subject of this entry is one T cell receptor beta chain. Its antigen is unidentified. The data were taken from a study of T cell responses to AZD1222 COVID-19 vaccine. Overall study results and limits: At baseline, seropositivity was found in only a handful of AZD1222 recipients.

Germline lookup yields CDR1 MNHEY and CDR2 SMNVEV (reference sequence). Between the trimmed V and J ends, which lost 3 bases and 6 bases, there was a span of 11 bases. The length of the CDR3 is 13 residues. Assay: immunoSEQ multiplex PCR; the TCRdb copy retains only in-frame clones and omits some. The data show hundreds of thousands of clones, almost 95% seen once. This receptor was taken from an adult who received the AZD1222 COVID-19 vaccine. V gene TRBV27 combines with J gene TRBJ1-1; possibly TRBD1 for D (6 bases). The sample in question was peripheral blood, obtained 28 days after the second AZD1222 dose. Written as DNA, the CDR3 is TGTGCCAGCAGTTTCCTACAGGGCTCTGAAGCTTTCTTT. This gives the protein CASSFLQGSEAFF.